Included here is one T cell receptor beta chain sequence, with context. As yet, its antigen is unknown. The CDR3 is 12 residues long. The germline gives CDR1 SQVTM, CDR2 ANQGSEA. V lost 7 bases and J 4 bases, leaving 11 bases between the germline ends. Ophthalmopathy cases met thresholds of Clinical Activity Score at least 3, NOSPECS grade at least 4 and duration under 3 months. These data come from a study of T cells in Graves' hyperthyroidism and ophthalmopathy. Study overall: Peripheral blood was obtained at initial diagnosis, preceding any treatment. Study-wide findings and caveats: Also found in blood were most expanded thyroid clonotypes above 0.001. A model built on 13 V-J features separated ophthalmopathy from stable hyperthyroidism.

The CDR3 regions of TCR beta were amplified from RNA transcripts. The primer set for the first-round RT-PCR of the TCR CDR3 was HTBI. One entry per CDR3 protein results from TCRdb running MiXCR on the multiplex PCR reads. The repertoire holds nearly 600,000 distinct CDR3 sequences, 11% to 15% seen once, with around 7% in the top ten. The chain is built from TRBV29-1 and TRBJ2-1; a possible D gene is TRBD1 (6 bases). The sequenced sample was blood. The source is a woman aged 18-29 years with Graves' ophthalmopathy. CDR3 in amino acids: CSAEDRYNEQFF. The DNA of the CDR3 is TGCAGCGCCGAGGACAGATACAATGAGCAGTTCTTC.